The 22 T cell receptor beta chains below all came from one sample that was sequenced in a study of radiation and T cells in renal cell carcinoma. Time point of the sample: baseline pretreatment blood. The treatment: 15 Gy SBRT to primary tumor, nephrectomy 4 weeks later. Generated by immunoSEQ multiplex PCR, the TCRdb table keeps only in-frame clones and is missing some. The sample lists 120,000 to 150,000 clones; roughly nine tenths were seen once. The specimen comprised blood, sampled from a patient whose treatment included radiotherapy and nephrectomy. The receptors were sampled from a woman between 65 and 79 years old with renal cell carcinoma.

The gene calls are TRBV6-1 and TRBJ1-1; D is uncertain. CDR3 size: 13 residues. Germline CDR1 and CDR2: MNHNS and SASEGT. The germline V and J ends were trimmed by 6 bases and 10 bases, with 18 bases remaining between them. The DNA for the CDR3 is TGTGCCAGCAGCCTAGACGGTTGGATTAGAGCTTTCTTT. It codes for CASSLDGWIRAFF.

The chain recombines TRBV30 with TRBJ1-1, with D possibly matching TRBD1 (5 bases). The germline V gene encodes CDR1 GTSNPN and CDR2 SVGIG (reference sequence). The CDR3 consists of 15 residues. The V gene lost 4 bases and the J gene lost 5 bases, with 20 bases spanning the gap. The CDR3 reads CAWTTGGGGNTEAFF. Written as DNA, the CDR3 is TGTGCCTGGACCACGGGGGGAGGAGGGAATACTGAAGCTTTCTTT.

The chain is built from TRBV5-1 and TRBJ2-2; the D gene is possibly TRBD2 (5 bases). V dropped 0 bases and J dropped 5 bases, with 29 bases sitting between them. There are 21 residues in the CDR3. Germline CDR1 reads SGHRS; CDR2 reads YFSETQ. The CDR3 protein is CASSLVPLVGSAVGRTGELFF. In DNA, the CDR3 is TGCGCCAGCAGCTTGGTTCCGCTGGTTGGCTCAGCGGTTGGTCGTACCGGGGAGCTGTTTTTT.

The V and J genes are TRBV14 and TRBJ2-3; TRBD1 is a possible D gene (6 bases). The germline CDR1 and CDR2 sequences are SGHDN and FVKESK. This CDR3 is built from 17 residues. Trimming took off 1 base at V and 12 bases at J, with 26 bases between the two ends. The CDR3 loop is CASSQARGGLFGTIQYF. CDR3 coding DNA: TGTGCCAGCAGCCAAGCGAGGGGTGGACTCTTTGGGACAATCCAGTATTTT.

The V gene is TRBV6-1, the J gene TRBJ1-6; the D is unclear. Germline values: CDR1 MNHNS, CDR2 SASEGT. The CDR3 is made up of 15 amino acids. V was pared by 5 bases and J by 10 bases, with 18 bases between. The CDR3, as DNA: TGTGCCAGCAGTCCTGCTTGGGGTGAAGGGTCACCCCTCCACTTT. This gives the protein CASSPAWGEGSPLHF.

In this sample, this clone turned up once. The J gene is TRBJ1-3, the V gene TRBV5-1, with 7 bases identical to TRBD1. CDR1 and CDR2 (germline): SGHRS, YFSETQ. CDR3 size: 17 residues. The V segment lost 4 bases and the J segment 0 bases; nucleotides outside the gene matches: 10. The CDR3 DNA reads TGCGCCAGCAGCCTTGGGACAGATAACCCCTCTGGAAACACCATATATTTT. It encodes CASSLGTDNPSGNTIYF.

J is TRBJ1-2 and V is TRBV4-3, with 8 bases aligning to TRBD1. V lost 4 bases, J lost 0 bases, and 10 bases stayed unmatched. The CDR3 sequence is 17 residues long. Germline lookup yields CDR1 LGHNA and CDR2 YSLEER. CDR3 sequence (DNA): TGCGCCAGCAGCCCCCTCCGAGGACAGGGAGCTAACTATGGCTACACCTTC. This encodes CASSPLRGQGANYGYTF.

The sample holds a few counts of this clone. The V call is TRBV4-1, the J call TRBJ1-5, with no clear D. Germline values: CDR1 MGHRA, CDR2 YSYEKL. The CDR3 totals 16 residues. Trimming left V 3 bases short and J 2 bases short, with 14 bases between. The CDR3 here is CASSQGWGGGNQPQHF. The DNA for the CDR3 is TGCGCCAGCAGCCAGGGATGGGGTGGGGGCAATCAGCCCCAGCATTTT.

V gene TRBV9 combines with J gene TRBJ1-2; no clear D. Looked up from germline, CDR1 is SGDLS and CDR2 is YYNGEE. The CDR3 totals 17 residues. V was pared by 0 bases and J by 4 bases, with 19 bases between. CDR3 loop: CASSVGLAVQGSYGYTF. CDR3 nucleotide sequence: TGTGCCAGCAGCGTAGGGTTGGCAGTCCAAGGCAGCTATGGCTACACCTTC. Together with reference TRBV9 and TRBJ1-2, the CDR3 gives the full variable domain: DSGVTQTPKHLITATGQRVTLRCSPRSGDLSVYWYQQSLDQGLQFLIQYYNGEERAKGNILERFSAQQFPDLHSELNLSSLELGDSALYFCASSVGLAVQGSYGYTFGSGTRLTVV.

V and J are TRBV6-5 and TRBJ1-2, with a possible D match to TRBD1 (6 bases). Trimming left V 0 bases short and J 2 bases short, with 10 bases between. The germline gives CDR1 MNHEY, CDR2 SVGAGI. This CDR3 is built from 15 residues. The CDR3 protein is CASSYSRDTNYGYTF. The CDR3 DNA sequence: TGTGCCAGCAGTTACTCCAGGGACACCAACTATGGCTACACCTTC.

The V gene is TRBV4-3, the J gene TRBJ2-3; D is undetermined. Trimming took off 3 bases at V and 5 bases at J, with 9 bases between the two ends. Germline V lookup: CDR1 LGHNA, CDR2 YSLEER. This CDR3 spans 13 amino acids. The CDR3 nucleotides read TGCGCCAGCAGCCACAATCAAGTAGATACGCAGTATTTT. This codes for CASSHNQVDTQYF.

This chain uses TRBV5-4 with TRBJ1-2; D uncertain. Germline CDR1 and CDR2: SGHNT and YYREEE (reference sequence). The CDR3 spans 14 residues. Trimming took off 9 bases at V and 8 bases at J, with 23 bases between the two ends. The CDR3 loop is CATTPRHPAWGYTF. CDR3 coding DNA: TGTGCCACTACTCCCCGACACCCAGCATGGGGCTACACCTTC.

Remarks on this clone: The sample has other DNA sequences that encode this CDR3 too. V and J are TRBV5-4 and TRBJ2-5; possible D gene TRBD1, 7 bases. Germline V CDR1 and CDR2: SGHNT, YYREEE (reference sequence). CDR3 length: 15 amino acids. V lost 1 base and J lost 4, with 14 bases in between. The CDR3 loop reads CASSLSGQGGETQYF. The CDR3 region has the DNA TGTGCCAGCAGCTTGTCGGGGCAGGGGGGAGAGACCCAGTACTTC.

The genes are TRBV30 and TRBJ2-7; 7 bases map to TRBD1. The CDR3 totals 12 residues. After removal of 2 bases from V and 6 bases from J, the junction contained 4 bases not matched to a gene. From germline, CDR1 is GTSNPN and CDR2 SVGIG (reference sequence). This CDR3 reads CAWSRQGSEQYF. In DNA form, the CDR3 reads TGTGCCTGGAGTCGACAGGGCAGCGAGCAGTACTTC.

This sequence joins TRBV6-5 and TRBJ1-2, with 7 nucleotides matching TRBD1. This CDR3 has 12 residues. In germline, CDR1 is MNHEY, CDR2 SVGAGI. V shed 4 bases, J shed 6 bases, and the junction held 2 bases outside the gene matches. CDR3 DNA sequence: TGTGCCAGCAGTTCCCAGGGGGATGGCTACACCTTC. Translating gives CASSSQGDGYTF.

This chain connects TRBV7-6 to TRBJ2-7; TRBD1 matches 8 bases. The V segment lost 5 bases and the J segment 6 bases; nucleotides outside the gene matches: 6. The CDR3 length is 13 residues. Germline CDR1 SGHVS, CDR2 FNYEAQ. CDR3 sequence: CASSLRGRGEQYF. DNA of the CDR3: TGTGCCAGCAGCCTCAGGGGGCGCGGCGAGCAGTACTTC.

This sequence joins TRBV6-1 and TRBJ2-7, with D perhaps assigned TRBD1 or TRBD2 (5 bases each). CDR1 is MNHNS and CDR2 is SASEGT in the germline V gene. V was clipped by 5 bases and J by 3 bases, with 17 bases between them. This CDR3 has 15 amino acids. The CDR3 loop reads CASSSPGRIIYEQYF. DNA of the CDR3: TGTGCCAGCAGTTCACCGGGACGGATTATCTACGAGCAGTACTTC.

The chain is built from TRBV20-1 and TRBJ1-3; D is unresolved. V was cut by 2 bases and J by 4 bases, with 3 bases left in between. From germline, CDR1 is DFQATT and CDR2 SNEGSKA (reference sequence). There are 11 residues in the CDR3. The CDR3, as DNA: TGCAGTGCTAGAAGGGGAAACACCATATATTTT. Its translation: CSARRGNTIYF.

The rearrangement links TRBV5-4 to TRBJ2-1, with a weak D call TRBD2 (6 bases). This CDR3 contains 16 residues. The germline V gene encodes CDR1 SGHNT and CDR2 YYREEE (reference sequence). V was pared by 0 bases and J by 0 bases, with 10 bases between. The CDR3 DNA sequence: TGTGCCAGCAGCTTGGATGCGGGGCGCTCCTACAATGAGCAGTTCTTC. Translating it yields CASSLDAGRSYNEQFF. Combining the CDR3 with reference TRBV5-4 and TRBJ2-1 gives the whole variable domain ETGVTQSPTHLIKTRGQQVTLRCSSQSGHNTVSWYQQALGQGPQFIFQYYREEENGRGNFPPRFSGLQFPNYSSELNVNALELDDSALYLCASSLDAGRSYNEQFFGPGTRLTVL.

This rearrangement joins TRBV5-1 to TRBJ2-5; 10 bases are a match to TRBD2. CDR3 length: 15 amino acids. V was clipped by 1 base and J by 2 bases; unmatched bases: 2. Germline CDR1 is SGHRS and CDR2 is YFSETQ. The CDR3, as DNA: TGCGCCAGCAGCTTGAGGACTAGCGGACAAGAGACCCAGTACTTC. It specifies CASSLRTSGQETQYF.

Comment on this clone: Other nucleotide sequences from this sample produce the same CDR3. The chain recombines TRBV7-2 with TRBJ2-1, with TRBD1 as a possible D gene (6 bases). Germline V gene lookup returns CDR1 SGHTA and CDR2 FQGNSA. The CDR3 has 13 amino acids. Trimming took off 5 bases at V and 7 bases at J, with 12 bases between the two ends. The CDR3 here is CASSLGGRNEQFF. In DNA form, the CDR3 reads TGTGCCAGCAGCCTAGGGGGAAGGAATGAGCAGTTCTTC.

The chain combines TRBV9 with TRBJ1-6; D is ambiguous. Deletions cut 3 bases from V and 5 bases from J, with 12 bases between. The CDR3 loop spans 15 amino acids. Germline CDR1 reads SGDLS; CDR2 reads YYNGEE. CDR3 sequence reads: CASSDPTGNNSPLHF. CDR3 coding DNA: TGTGCCAGCAGCGACCCGACGGGAAATAATTCACCCCTCCACTTT.